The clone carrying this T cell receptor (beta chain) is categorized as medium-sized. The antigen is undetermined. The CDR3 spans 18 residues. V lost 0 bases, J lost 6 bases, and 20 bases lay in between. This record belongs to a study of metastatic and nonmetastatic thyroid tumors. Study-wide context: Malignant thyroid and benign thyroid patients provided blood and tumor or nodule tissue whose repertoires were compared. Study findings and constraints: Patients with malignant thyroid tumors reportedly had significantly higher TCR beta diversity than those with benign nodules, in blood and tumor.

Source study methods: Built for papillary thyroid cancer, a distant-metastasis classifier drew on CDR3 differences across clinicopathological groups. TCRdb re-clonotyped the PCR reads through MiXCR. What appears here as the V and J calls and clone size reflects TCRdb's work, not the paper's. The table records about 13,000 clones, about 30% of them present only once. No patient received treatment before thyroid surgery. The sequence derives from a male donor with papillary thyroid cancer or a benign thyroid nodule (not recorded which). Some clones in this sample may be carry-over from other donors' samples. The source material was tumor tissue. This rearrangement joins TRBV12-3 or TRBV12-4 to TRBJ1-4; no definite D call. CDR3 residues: CASSLARIKLGRHEKLFF. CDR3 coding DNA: TGTGCCAGCAGTTTAGCGCGAATCAAATTGGGGAGGCATGAAAAACTGTTTTTT.